The rows below give T cell receptor beta chains drawn from one sample of a study of blood T cell repertoires in COVID-19. The method was immunoSEQ multiplex PCR; TCRdb's version includes in-frame clones alone and lacks a portion of them. The table has approximately 150,000 clones, roughly 88% seen once. Sample: peripheral blood. These receptors all come from a man aged 60 to 75 with active or convalescent COVID-19. Both conserved end residues are part of each CDR3. Fields, in order: J gene, D gene, V gene, clone size, CDR3 DNA, CDR3 protein. A D gene is named only where the DNA matches it firmly. Only some rows state a clone size, as once, few, many or a class for expanded clones.

TRBJ1-2 NA TRBV29-1 NA TGCAGCGTGAAGGGACAAAGTAACTATGGCTACACCTTC CSVKGQSNYGYTF
TRBJ2-1 TRBD1 TRBV7-2 NA TGTGCCAGCAGCTTAGATCGGACAGGGGTCAATGAGCAGTTCTTC CASSLDRTGVNEQFF
TRBJ2-7 NA TRBV2 NA TGTGCCAGCTTGGGGAACAGGGATAGTTACGAGCAGTACTTC CASLGNRDSYEQYF
TRBJ1-2 NA TRBV19 NA TGTGCCAGTAGTGGGGGCGACCACAACTATGGCTACACCTTC CASSGGDHNYGYTF
TRBJ2-3 NA TRBV28 NA TGTGCCAGCAGTTTAACGCTGGCAACCACAGATACGCAGTATTTT CASSLTLATTDTQYF
TRBJ1-5 NA TRBV18 NA TGTGCCAGCTCACCAACGGGGTGGTTCAATCAGCCCCAGCATTTT CASSPTGWFNQPQHF
TRBJ2-4 TRBD1 TRBV7-2 NA TGTGCCAGCAGCTCATATCTAGCAGGGGGCAAAAACATTCAGTACTTC CASSSYLAGGKNIQYF
TRBJ2-7 TRBD2 TRBV30 NA TGTGCGTGGAATCCGGGACTAGCGGGCTACGAGCAGTACTTC CAWNPGLAGYEQYF
TRBJ1-5 TRBD1 TRBV30 NA TGTGCCTGGAGTCCACAGGGGAATCAGCCCCAGCATTTT CAWSPQGNQPQHF
TRBJ2-7 NA TRBV7-2 NA TGTGCCAGCAGCGCGCGAGGCGAGCAGTACTTC CASSARGEQYF
TRBJ2-4 NA TRBV13 NA TGTGCCAGCAGCTTAGACGGGGGGCAACCCAAAAACATTCAGTACTTC CASSLDGGQPKNIQYF
TRBJ2-2 NA TRBV30 NA TGTGCCTGGAGTGTTCTAGCAGGTACCGGGGAGCTGTTTTTT CAWSVLAGTGELFF
TRBJ2-3 TRBD1 TRBV11-2 NA TGTGCCAGCAGCTTAGAGGGACAGGGGCCAGATACGCAGTATTTT CASSLEGQGPDTQYF
TRBJ1-2 NA TRBV29-1 NA TGCAGCGTTCTACAGGGACGACAGTATGGCTACACCTTC CSVLQGRQYGYTF
TRBJ1-5 NA TRBV4-1 once TGCGCCAGCAGCCGTACAGGGATTAGCAATCAGCCCCAGCATTTT CASSRTGISNQPQHF
TRBJ2-5 TRBD2 TRBV7-2 once TGTGCCAGCAGCTTTAGGACTAGCGGGAGGGCCGTGTACTTC CASSFRTSGRAVYF
TRBJ1-3 NA TRBV12-3/TRBV12-4 NA TGTGCCAGCAGTTTATCTAACACCATATATTTT CASSLSNTIYF
TRBJ1-5 NA TRBV19 NA TGTGCCAGTGGGGACATACGCCAGCCCCAGCATTTT CASGDIRQPQHF
TRBJ1-2 NA TRBV19 NA TGTGCCAGTAGTATCCGCCGACAGGAAATAAGCCCGGGCTACACCTTC CASSIRRQEISPGYTF
TRBJ1-3 TRBD1 TRBV19 NA TGTGCCAGTAGCCCCCGGGACAGCCGAAACTCTGGAAACACCATATATTTT CASSPRDSRNSGNTIYF
TRBJ1-2 TRBD1 TRBV4-3 NA TGCGCCAGCAGAGAAGGGACAGGGCCGGGGGAAGGCTACACCTTC CASREGTGPGEGYTF
TRBJ1-6 TRBD1 TRBV2 few TGTGCCAGTAACCGGGACAGGATGTCACCCCTCCACTTT CASNRDRMSPLHF
TRBJ2-5 NA TRBV18 NA TGTGCCAGCTCACCACCCAGGATCTCAGGGGCGGAGACCCAGTACTTC CASSPPRISGAETQYF
TRBJ1-2 TRBD1 TRBV2 NA TGTGCCAGCAGTGATTGGGGCCAAACAGGGGTGGATGGCTACACCTTC CASSDWGQTGVDGYTF
TRBJ2-7 NA TRBV25-1 once TGTGCCAGCAATAGGGGTTACGAGCAGTACTTC CASNRGYEQYF
TRBJ1-1 NA TRBV4-1 NA TGCGCCAGCAGCCAAGATATTGCTAATCCGAACACTGAAGCTTTCTTT CASSQDIANPNTEAFF
TRBJ2-1 TRBD2 TRBV7-2 NA TGTGCCGGGGGGGACCGGGACTTCACTAAGGCAAACTACAATGAGCAGTTCTTC CAGGDRDFTKANYNEQFF
TRBJ1-1 NA TRBV19 NA TGTGCCAGTAGACGGGAGGCCACTAACACTGAAGCTTTCTTT CASRREATNTEAFF
TRBJ2-1 NA TRBV7-9 NA TGTGCCAGCAGCCCTCCCCCGGCGGGCTACAATGAGCAGTTCTTC CASSPPPAGYNEQFF
TRBJ1-1 NA TRBV30 NA TGTGCCTGGAGTGTCTCAGGGGTTGTGGAAGCTTTCTTT CAWSVSGVVEAFF
TRBJ1-2 TRBD1 TRBV6-6 NA TGTGCCAGCAGTCGGACAGGGACGGACTATGGCTACACCTTC CASSRTGTDYGYTF
TRBJ1-4 TRBD1 TRBV27 NA TGTGCCAGCAGTTTTGGGACAGCCGCTAATGAAAAACTGTTTTTT CASSFGTAANEKLFF
TRBJ1-5 NA TRBV6-2/TRBV6-3 NA TGTGCCAGCAGTTACTCGAGTCAGCCCCAGCATTTT CASSYSSQPQHF
TRBJ2-1 TRBD2 TRBV5-1 few TGCGCCAGCAGCTTGCTCACTAGCGGTTACAATGAGCAGTTCTTC CASSLLTSGYNEQFF
TRBJ2-5 NA TRBV7-8 NA TGTGCCTCCCCGGGAGTAGGGCAAGAGACCCAGTACTTC CASPGVGQETQYF
TRBJ1-1 NA TRBV18 few TGTGCCAGCTCACCCGCGCCCGGGAACACTGAAGCTTTCTTT CASSPAPGNTEAFF
TRBJ2-2 TRBD2 TRBV6-6 once TGTGCCAGCAGTCTTAGCGGGAGATCAGACGCGAACACCGGGGAGCTGTTTTTT CASSLSGRSDANTGELFF
TRBJ1-3 TRBD1 TRBV5-1 NA TGCGCCAGCAGCTTGGCCCCGGACAGGTCTACCTCTGGAAACACCATATATTTT CASSLAPDRSTSGNTIYF
TRBJ1-4 TRBD1 TRBV10-3 NA TGTGCCATCCCCGGGACAGCTAATGAAAAACTGTTTTTT CAIPGTANEKLFF
TRBJ1-1 NA TRBV18 NA TGTGCCAGCTCACCACCTCTTGCAGGGAACACTGAAGCTTTCTTT CASSPPLAGNTEAFF
TRBJ1-1 TRBD1 TRBV29-1 NA TGCAGCGTACAGGGGGCCACTGAAGCTTTCTTT CSVQGATEAFF
TRBJ1-2 NA TRBV6-5 NA TGTGCCAGCATCGGGGGCTATGGCTACACCTTC CASIGGYGYTF
TRBJ2-3 NA TRBV19 NA TGTGCCAGTAGTCATCGGACAGTCCCCGGTATAGATACGCAGTATTTT CASSHRTVPGIDTQYF
TRBJ1-2 NA TRBV29-1 NA TGCAGCGTTGCCCCCCATAACTATGGCTACACCTTC CSVAPHNYGYTF
TRBJ1-2 TRBD1 TRBV7-2 NA TGTGCCAGCAGCTTAGGGGGACAGGGGCATGGCTACACCTTC CASSLGGQGHGYTF
TRBJ2-5 NA TRBV10-3 NA TGTGCCATCAGTCCCGGGAGCCAAGAGACCCAGTACTTC CAISPGSQETQYF
TRBJ1-2 TRBD1 TRBV6-5 NA TGTGCCAGCAGTTACTCGCCACAGGGGTCGGGCGGCTACACCTTC CASSYSPQGSGGYTF
TRBJ1-1 TRBD1 TRBV6-5 few TGTGCCAGCAGTCGCAAGGGACAGGGGAGACCTGAAGCTTTCTTT CASSRKGQGRPEAFF
TRBJ1-2 TRBD1 TRBV12-3/TRBV12-4 NA TGTGCCAGCAGCCCAGGGGGCGGCTATGGCTACACCTTC CASSPGGGYGYTF
TRBJ1-4 NA TRBV5-4 NA TGTGCCAGCAGCGAGAAGAAACAGGGACCTAATGAAAAACTGTTTTTT CASSEKKQGPNEKLFF
TRBJ1-4 NA TRBV18 once TGTGCCAGCTCACCATCTTCAACTAATGAAAAACTGTTTTTT CASSPSSTNEKLFF
TRBJ2-5 TRBD2 TRBV7-2 NA TGTGCCAGCAGCGTACTAGCGGGGGGGTATTCGGAGACCCAGTACTTC CASSVLAGGYSETQYF
TRBJ1-2 NA TRBV6-2/TRBV6-3 NA TGTGCCAGCAGTTACCAGTATCGAAGCGCATATGGCTACACCTTC CASSYQYRSAYGYTF
TRBJ2-5 NA TRBV7-9 NA TGTGCCAGCAGCTTTAAGGGGTTTCCAGAGACCCAGTACTTC CASSFKGFPETQYF